This T cell receptor beta chain was recovered during a study of CXCR3-negative and CXCR3-positive naive CD8 T cells. Study outcomes and limitations: TRB CDR3 hydrophobicity was greater in CXCR3-positive naive cells than in CXCR3-negative naive cells.

To note about this clonotype: Its specificity is unknown.

TRB cDNA was prepared as libraries by UMI-labeled 5' RACE. TCRdb reworked the 5' RACE reads into one entry per CDR3 protein, no DNA. The data show under 110,000 distinct CDR3 sequences, and the top ten clones hold approximately 0.37%. The germline gives CDR1 MRHNA, CDR2 SNTAGT. The CDR3 loop spans 11 amino acids. This chain joins TRBV6-4 and TRBJ1-1; TCRdb designates TRBD1, a call that cannot be tested without DNA. The sample taken for sequencing was naive CXCR3+ CD8+ T cells from blood. As for subset: CD45RO-CCR7+CD27+CD95- naive CD8+ T cells expressing CXCR3 (TNR3+). The clonotype was recovered from a human donor in good health. Some clones in this sample may be carry-over from other donors' samples. The CDR3 reads CARDRASKAFF.